One and the same sample provided the 29 T cell receptor beta chains below, sequenced in a study of blood T cell repertoires in COVID-19. Clones were read by immunoSEQ multiplex PCR, and TCRdb kept only the in-frame ones, dropping some. Of 100,000 or so clones in the sample, around 83% were seen once. Sequencing input: peripheral blood. All receptors come from a man aged 65 to 85 with active or convalescent COVID-19.

The V and J genes are TRBV2 and TRBJ1-1, with 9 bases fitting TRBD1. With V trimmed by 4 bases and J by 11 bases, 8 bases remained unmatched. CDR1 is SNHLY, CDR2 FYNNEI, per germline. The CDR3 covers 13 residues. CDR3 region: CASSGGQGIVAFF. CDR3 sequence (DNA): TGTGCCAGCAGTGGCGGACAGGGGATCGTGGCTTTCTTT.

This chain joins TRBV5-1 and TRBJ2-5, with D hard to call. Germline V gene lookup returns CDR1 SGHRS and CDR2 YFSETQ. The CDR3 covers 14 residues. The V gene lost 4 bases and the J gene lost 2 bases, with 12 bases spanning the gap. This CDR3 reads CASSPVASQETQYF. Here the CDR3 DNA reads TGCGCCAGCAGCCCGGTCGCATCACAAGAGACCCAGTACTTC.

The V gene is TRBV12-3 or TRBV12-4, the J gene TRBJ1-2; the D is unclear. The CDR3 has 11 residues. Between the trimmed V and J ends, which lost 6 bases and 7 bases, there was a span of 9 bases. The CDR3 region is CASSKTAGYTF. The CDR3 DNA reads as TGTGCCAGCAGCAAAACAGCTGGCTACACCTTC.

V gene TRBV3-1 (or the pseudogene TRBV3-2) combines with J gene TRBJ2-1; perhaps TRBD2 as D (5 bases). This CDR3 is built from 16 residues. Looked up from germline, CDR1 is LGHDT and CDR2 is YNNKEL (reference sequence). Trimming shortened V by 5 bases and J by 0 bases, and 14 bases separated the two germline ends. CDR3: CASSSYGRDSYNEQFF. The CDR3 DNA reads as TGTGCCAGCAGCTCCTACGGACGGGACTCCTACAATGAGCAGTTCTTC.

The J gene is TRBJ2-1, the V gene TRBV19; possibly TRBD1 for D (6 bases). Germline values: CDR1 LNHDA, CDR2 SQIVND (reference sequence). The CDR3 runs to 15 residues. The V and J ends lost 1 base and 4 bases respectively, with 11 bases between them. The CDR3 DNA is TGTGCCAGTAGTATAGTGACAGGCCCGTACAATGAGCAGTTCTTC. It codes for CASSIVTGPYNEQFF.

The CDR3 sequence is CASGAGAGANVLTF. The DNA of the CDR3 is TGCGCCAGCGGGGCGGGGGCTGGGGCCAACGTCCTGACTTTC. The gene calls are TRBV5-1 and TRBJ2-6, with TRBD2 identical over 7 bases. After removal of 7 bases from V and 2 bases from J, the junction contained 3 bases not matched to a gene. The CDR3 loop spans 14 amino acids. The germline CDR1 and CDR2 sequences are SGHRS and YFSETQ.

The chain employs TRBV4-3 and TRBJ2-7; 8 positions agree with TRBD1. The CDR3 runs to 14 residues. CDR1 LGHNA and CDR2 YSLEER come from the germline V gene. V shed 3 bases, J shed 3 bases, and the junction held 4 bases outside the gene matches. The CDR3: CASSQETGGYEQYF. The CDR3, as DNA: TGCGCCAGCAGCCAGGAAACAGGGGGCTACGAGCAGTACTTC.

This clone was seen once. The chain has TRBV27 and TRBJ2-7; D is ambiguous. Trimming pared 5 bases from V and 0 bases from J, leaving 8 bases between. The CDR3 contains 13 residues. Germline-derived CDR1 and CDR2 are MNHEY and SMNVEV (reference sequence). Here the CDR3 reads CASSPSYSYEQYF. For the CDR3, the DNA is TGTGCCAGCAGTCCCTCTTACTCCTACGAGCAGTACTTC.

The chain employs TRBV6-5 and TRBJ2-1, with 7 bases matching TRBD1. Germline values: CDR1 MNHEY, CDR2 SVGAGI. With 5 bases clipped from V and 10 bases from J, the junction kept 11 bases outside the gene matches. The CDR3 sequence is 14 residues long. CDR3 loop: CASSRSTGEGEQFF. In nucleotides, the CDR3 is TGTGCCAGCAGTAGATCTACAGGGGAAGGGGAGCAGTTCTTC.

V gene TRBV18 combines with J gene TRBJ2-1, with 9 bases identical to TRBD2. Germline assignment: CDR1 KGHSH and CDR2 LQKENI. This CDR3 comprises 15 residues. J lost 4 bases, V lost 2 bases, and 3 bases had no gene match. The CDR3 sequence: CASSPGSGGYNEQFF. The CDR3 DNA reads TGTGCCAGCTCACCAGGTAGCGGGGGATACAATGAGCAGTTCTTC.

V and J are TRBV3-1 (or the pseudogene TRBV3-2) and TRBJ1-2; D gene unclear. The CDR3 extends over 13 amino acids. Trimming removed 1 base from V and 8 bases from J, with 11 bases in between. In germline, CDR1 is LGHDT, CDR2 YNNKEL (reference sequence). The CDR3 here is CASSQAEGDGYTF. The CDR3, as DNA: TGTGCCAGCAGCCAAGCGGAGGGAGACGGCTACACCTTC.

This clone was observed a single time. The chain combines TRBV18 with TRBJ2-7; 11 bases agree with TRBD1. Germline CDR1 KGHSH, CDR2 LQKENI. Germline trimming cut 2 bases from V and 4 bases from J; bases unmatched to any gene: 7. This CDR3 comprises 16 residues. Here the CDR3 DNA reads TGTGCCAGCTCACCAACTATAGGGACAGGGGGTTACGAGCAGTACTTC. Its protein is CASSPTIGTGGYEQYF.

The gene calls are TRBV5-6 and TRBJ1-5; weak D call: TRBD1 (6 bases). The CDR3 has 16 residues. Looked up from germline, CDR1 is SGHDT and CDR2 is YYEEEE. Deletions cut 4 bases from V and 0 bases from J, with 14 bases between. The CDR3 loop reads CASSLRTAYSNQPQHF. The CDR3 DNA reads as TGTGCCAGCAGCCTCCGGACAGCTTATAGCAATCAGCCCCAGCATTTT. Drawing the rest from reference TRBV5-6 and TRBJ1-5, the complete variable domain is DAGVTQSPTHLIKTRGQQVTLRCSPKSGHDTVSWYQQALGQGPQFIFQYYEEEERQRGNFPDRFSGHQFPNYSSELNVNALLLGDSALYLCASSLRTAYSNQPQHFGDGTRLSIL.

The chain carries TRBV11-2 and TRBJ2-2, with D possibly being TRBD2 (6 bases). Between the trimmed V and J ends, which lost 2 bases and 0 bases, there was a span of 10 bases. The CDR3 extends over 16 amino acids. Germline CDR1 SGHAT, CDR2 FQNNGV. The CDR3 here is CASSLRRGANTGELFF. The CDR3 DNA is TGTGCCAGCAGCTTACGGAGGGGCGCGAACACCGGGGAGCTGTTTTTT.

The chain has TRBV5-6 and TRBJ1-2, with D hard to call. There are 11 residues in the CDR3. Germline values: CDR1 SGHDT, CDR2 YYEEEE. V gave up 7 bases and J gave up 4 bases, with 8 bases separating them. CDR3 sequence: CASGRPYGYTF. For the CDR3, the DNA is TGTGCCAGCGGCAGGCCCTATGGCTACACCTTC. The full variable domain, rest sourced from reference TRBV5-6 and TRBJ1-2, is DAGVTQSPTHLIKTRGQQVTLRCSPKSGHDTVSWYQQALGQGPQFIFQYYEEEERQRGNFPDRFSGHQFPNYSSELNVNALLLGDSALYLCASGRPYGYTFGSGTRLTVV.

This clone showed up just once. The chain combines TRBV9 with TRBJ2-3, with D uncertain. This CDR3 is 15 amino acids long. V shed 0 bases and J shed 2 bases, with 10 bases lying between them. Germline CDR1 and CDR2: SGDLS and YYNGEE. CDR3 sequence: CASSVGGSFTDTQYF. Here the CDR3 DNA reads TGTGCCAGCAGCGTAGGAGGTAGCTTCACAGATACGCAGTATTTT.

This chain uses TRBV5-4 with TRBJ1-1, with a possible D match to TRBD1 (6 bases). The ends were cut back, 4 bases at V and 5 bases at J, with 9 bases in the middle. Germline V gives CDR1 SGHNT, CDR2 YYREEE (reference sequence). The length of the CDR3 is 12 residues. The CDR3 here is CASSGQGTEAFF. The CDR3 DNA reads TGTGCCAGCAGCGGGCAGGGGACTGAAGCTTTCTTT.

This chain uses TRBV19 with TRBJ1-2; D ambiguous. The ends were cut back, 4 bases at V and 0 bases at J, with 9 bases in the middle. CDR3 length: 14 residues. Germline V gene lookup returns CDR1 LNHDA and CDR2 SQIVND (reference sequence). CDR3 amino acids: CASSTGGSNYGYTF. In nucleotides, the CDR3 is TGTGCCAGTAGTACGGGAGGTTCTAACTATGGCTACACCTTC.

A few counts support this clone. The chain joins TRBV5-1 to TRBJ2-5, with D perhaps TRBD1 (6 bases). Trimming left V 0 bases short and J 4 bases short, with 10 bases between. There are 14 residues in the CDR3. Germline values: CDR1 SGHRS, CDR2 YFSETQ. CDR3 sequence (DNA): TGCGCCAGCAGCTTGGGGGGGCCGGGAGAGACCCAGTACTTC. Amino acids: CASSLGGPGETQYF. Full variable domain (remainder filled in from reference TRBV5-1 and TRBJ2-5): KAGVTQTPRYLIKTRGQQVTLSCSPISGHRSVSWYQQTPGQGLQFLFEYFSETQRNKGNFPGRFSGRQFSNSRSEMNVSTLELGDSALYLCASSLGGPGETQYFGPGTRLLVL.

The chain recombines TRBV15 with TRBJ1-5, with a weak D call TRBD1 (6 bases). CDR3 length equals 16 residues. Germline loops: CDR1 LNHNV, CDR2 YYDKDF (reference sequence). The ends were cut back, 2 bases at V and 2 bases at J, with 13 bases in the middle. In DNA, the CDR3 is TGTGCCACCAGCAGAAATCAGGGGTATGGCAATCAGCCCCAGCATTTT. Translation gives CATSRNQGYGNQPQHF.

V and J are TRBV6-4 and TRBJ2-3; weak D call: TRBD2 (6 bases). The CDR3 totals 14 residues. The V end was cut by 6 bases, the J end by 1 base, with 11 bases between. Germline CDR1 and CDR2: MRHNA and SNTAGT. The CDR3 nucleotides are TGTGCCAGCAGCCAATGGGGGGGCACAGATACGCAGTATTTT. Amino acid sequence: CASSQWGGTDTQYF.

This chain links TRBV29-1 with TRBJ1-1; tentative D call: TRBD1 (6 bases). This CDR3 spans 13 amino acids. From germline, CDR1 is SQVTM and CDR2 ANQGSEA. V was cut by 5 bases and J by 0 bases, with 10 bases left in between. The CDR3 DNA sequence: TGCAGCGTTCGACAGGTCATGAACACTGAAGCTTTCTTT. Translating it yields CSVRQVMNTEAFF.

The chain is built from TRBV18 and TRBJ2-1, with D maybe TRBD2 (5 bases). This CDR3 region has 17 residues. Trimming took 0 bases from V and 0 from J, leaving 12 bases between them. Germline-derived CDR1 and CDR2 are KGHSH and LQKENI. Here the CDR3 reads CASSPPGLWSSYNEQFF. The CDR3 DNA reads as TGTGCCAGCTCACCACCCGGACTCTGGAGCTCCTACAATGAGCAGTTCTTC.

In this sample, this clone turned up once. The chain couples TRBV7-9 to TRBJ2-3, with TRBD2 matching 7 bases. There are 15 residues in the CDR3. Germline trimming cut 2 bases from V and 2 bases from J; bases unmatched to any gene: 4. In germline, CDR1 is SEHNR, CDR2 FQNEAQ (reference sequence). The CDR3 nucleotides are TGTGCCAGCAGCTTATGGGACTACGACACAGATACGCAGTATTTT. Translated: CASSLWDYDTDTQYF.

The rearrangement links TRBV12-3 or TRBV12-4 to TRBJ1-1; no reliable D call. Trimming took off 8 bases at V and 0 bases at J, with 10 bases between the two ends. CDR3 length: 13 residues. CDR3 nucleotide sequence: TGTGCCAGCGGGCGGACTATGAACACTGAAGCTTTCTTT. Translated: CASGRTMNTEAFF.

V gene TRBV5-1 combines with J gene TRBJ2-3; 9 bases align to TRBD2. The CDR3 has 15 amino acids. The ends lost 0 bases at V and 8 bases at J; junction bases unmatched: 7. The germline V gene has CDR1 SGHRS and CDR2 YFSETQ. The CDR3 here is CASSLGGLALGTQYF. The CDR3 DNA reads TGCGCCAGCAGCTTGGGGGGACTAGCATTAGGTACGCAGTATTTT.

The chain carries TRBV9 and TRBJ1-2, with 7 positions matching TRBD1. CDR1 SGDLS and CDR2 YYNGEE come from the germline V gene. J lost 4 bases, V lost 4 bases, and 7 bases had no gene match. The CDR3 sequence is 14 residues long. CDR3 DNA sequence: TGTGCCAGCAGCCCGACAGGGATGGGCTATGGCTACACCTTC. Its protein product is CASSPTGMGYGYTF.

The chain couples TRBV28 to TRBJ1-1; possibly TRBD1 for D (6 bases). Germline V CDR1 and CDR2: MDHEN, SYDVKM. V dropped 10 bases and J dropped 7 bases, with 16 bases sitting between them. CDR3 length: 12 residues. This CDR3 reads CATRQVSFEAFF. The CDR3 coding sequence is TGTGCCACCCGACAGGTTTCTTTTGAAGCTTTCTTT.

The rearrangement joins TRBV9 to TRBJ2-2; 10 bases line up with TRBD1. Trimming took 4 bases from V and 4 from J; bases not matched to a gene: 4. The germline V gene has CDR1 SGDLS and CDR2 YYNGEE. The CDR3 spans 15 residues. The CDR3: CASSPGQGVTGELFF. The DNA of the CDR3 is TGTGCCAGCAGCCCCGGACAGGGGGTCACCGGGGAGCTGTTTTTT.